One sample yielded the 12 T cell receptor beta chains listed below, sequenced in a study of shared clonotypes between healthy human individuals. Assay used: immunoSEQ multiplex PCR; TCRdb lists only in-frame clones, some missing. The table includes hundreds of thousands of clones, about 80% detected once. What was sequenced was memory CD4+ T cells sorted from blood. The subset was: CD45RA-negative fraction. These TCRs come from a woman aged 25 to 39 in good health.

On this clone: The sample holds other DNA sequences that translate to the same CDR3. The chain joins TRBV7-2 to TRBJ1-5; D gene uncertain. The CDR3 has 13 amino acids. V was shortened by 1 base and J by 5 bases, with 6 bases between the two germline ends. Germline CDR1 reads SGHTA; CDR2 reads FQGNSA. Here the CDR3 reads CASSLVRDQPQHF. In nucleotides, the CDR3 is TGTGCCAGCAGCTTAGTGAGGGATCAGCCCCAGCATTTT.

The chain combines TRBV7-9 with TRBJ2-1; D uncertain. Germline lookup yields CDR1 SEHNR and CDR2 FQNEAQ (reference sequence). Trimming stripped 8 bases from V and 3 bases from J, with 8 bases between. The CDR3 is 12 amino acids. The CDR3 here is CASVKGYNEQFF. In nucleotides, the CDR3 is TGTGCCAGCGTTAAGGGCTACAATGAGCAGTTCTTC. The whole variable domain, filled in from reference TRBV7-9 and TRBJ2-1, reads DTGVSQNPRHKITKRGQNVTFRCDPISEHNRLYWYRQTLGQGPEFLTYFQNEAQLEKSRLLSDRFSAERPKGSFSTLEIQRTEQGDSAMYLCASVKGYNEQFFGPGTRLTVL.

This clone was detected a few times. The chain uses TRBV2 and TRBJ1-1, with 8 bases lining up with TRBD1. The CDR3 contains 13 residues. The germline V gene has CDR1 SNHLY and CDR2 FYNNEI. V gave up 7 bases and J gave up 4 bases; unmatched junction bases: 5. This chain's CDR3 is CASNPDRVTEAFF. The CDR3, as DNA: TGTGCCAGCAACCCGGACAGGGTCACTGAAGCTTTCTTT.

V and J are TRBV5-1 and TRBJ2-1, with 11 positions matching TRBD2. Germline assignment: CDR1 SGHRS and CDR2 YFSETQ. The CDR3 runs 15 residues. Trimming removed 4 bases from V and 4 bases from J; junction bases left unmatched: 4. This chain's CDR3 is CASSATSGRYNEQFF. The CDR3 DNA sequence: TGCGCCAGCAGCGCAACTAGCGGGAGATACAATGAGCAGTTCTTC.

The chain's CDR3 is CASSELTGGGETQYF. The CDR3 region has the DNA TGTGCCAGCAGTGAATTGACAGGGGGAGGGGAGACCCAGTACTTC. The V and J genes are TRBV25-1 and TRBJ2-5, with 9 bases fitting TRBD1. Germline CDR1 and CDR2: MGHDK and SYGVNS. V trimming: 1 base; J trimming: 5 bases; junction bases outside the gene matches: 5. CDR3 length: 15 residues.

The chain employs TRBV7-8 and TRBJ1-5; possibly TRBD1 for D (5 bases). The CDR3 spans 14 residues. Looked up from germline, CDR1 is SGHVS and CDR2 is FQNEAQ. With 4 bases removed from V and 6 bases from J, the gap between germline ends came to 13 bases. The CDR3 sequence: CASSSGQGRQPQHF. CDR3 bases: TGTGCCAGCAGCTCAGGACAAGGGCGTCAGCCCCAGCATTTT.

This clone was seen repeatedly, ten times or more. The chain has TRBV28 and TRBJ1-1, with 9 positions matching TRBD1. Trimming removed 6 bases from V and 1 base from J; junction bases left unmatched: 12. The CDR3 totals 17 residues. Germline V CDR1 and CDR2: MDHEN, SYDVKM. The CDR3 DNA reads TGTGCCAGCAGCCTCGTGGGGACAGGGTGGTCGAACACTGAAGCTTTCTTT. Its protein product is CASSLVGTGWSNTEAFF. Variable domain in full (rest from reference TRBV28 and TRBJ1-1): DVKVTQSSRYLVKRTGEKVFLECVQDMDHENMFWYRQDPGLGLRLIYFSYDVKMKEKGDIPEGYSVSREKKERFSLILESASTNQTSMYLCASSLVGTGWSNTEAFFGQGTRLTVV.

The chain recombines TRBV18 with TRBJ2-7; a weak D match, TRBD1 (5 bases). This CDR3 is built from 14 residues. Trimming shortened V by 6 bases and J by 4 bases, and 16 bases separated the two germline ends. Germline CDR1 and CDR2: KGHSH and LQKENI. CDR3 DNA sequence: TGTGCCAGCTCCCGTGGACAATCGGTGTACGAGCAGTACTTC. Translation: CASSRGQSVYEQYF.

The gene calls are TRBV21-1 and TRBJ1-1; the table's D call of TRBD1 was not tested on the DNA. TRBV21-1 is a known pseudogene. The CDR3 length is 15 residues. This CDR3 is CASSKARQGATEAFF. The CDR3 bases are TGTGCCAGCAGCAAAGCCCGACAGGGGGCGACTGAAGCTTTCTTT.

This chain connects TRBV10-2 to TRBJ2-1; TRBD1 matches at 8 bases. The CDR3 extends over 15 amino acids. The V gene end was trimmed by 2 bases and the J gene end by 8 bases; junction bases not matched to a gene: 8. CDR1 WSHSY and CDR2 SAAADI come from the germline V gene. The DNA for the CDR3 is TGCGCCAGCAGTGAGGACAGGGGCTCGGTCGATGAGCAGTTCTTC. It yields the protein CASSEDRGSVDEQFF.

This clone was seen more than once but under ten times. The J gene is TRBJ1-2, the V gene TRBV28, with unresolved D. Trimming shortened V by 4 bases and J by 7 bases, and 7 bases separated the two germline ends. CDR3 length: 11 residues. The germline CDR1 and CDR2 sequences are MDHEN and SYDVKM. The CDR3 coding sequence is TGTGCCAGCAGTTACGACGGTGGCTACACCTTC. Translated: CASSYDGGYTF.

The chain couples TRBV5-4 to TRBJ2-5, with TRBD2 matching 7 bases. This CDR3 comprises 14 residues. The V gene's germline CDR1 is SGHNT and CDR2 YYREEE (reference sequence). Trimming removed 2 bases from V and 1 base from J; junction bases left unmatched: 2. The CDR3 here is CASSFPGGQETQYF. CDR3 nucleotides: TGTGCCAGCAGCTTTCCGGGAGGCCAAGAGACCCAGTACTTC.